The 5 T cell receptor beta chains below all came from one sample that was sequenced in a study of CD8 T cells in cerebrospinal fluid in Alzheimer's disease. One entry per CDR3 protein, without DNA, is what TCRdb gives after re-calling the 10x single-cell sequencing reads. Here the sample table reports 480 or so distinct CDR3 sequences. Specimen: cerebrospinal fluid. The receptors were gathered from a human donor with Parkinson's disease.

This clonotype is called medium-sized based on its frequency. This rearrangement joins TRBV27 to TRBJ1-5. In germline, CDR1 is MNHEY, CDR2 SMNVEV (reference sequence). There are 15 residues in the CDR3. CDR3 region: CATHQCNGSNQPQHF.

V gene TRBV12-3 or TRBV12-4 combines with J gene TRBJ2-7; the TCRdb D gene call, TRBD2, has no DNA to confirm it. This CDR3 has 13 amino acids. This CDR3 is CASSWGPPVEQYF.

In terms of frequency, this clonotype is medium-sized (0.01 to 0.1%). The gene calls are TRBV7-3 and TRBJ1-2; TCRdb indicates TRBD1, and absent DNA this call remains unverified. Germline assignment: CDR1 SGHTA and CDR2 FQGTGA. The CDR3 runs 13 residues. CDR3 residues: CASSPGKGHGYTF.

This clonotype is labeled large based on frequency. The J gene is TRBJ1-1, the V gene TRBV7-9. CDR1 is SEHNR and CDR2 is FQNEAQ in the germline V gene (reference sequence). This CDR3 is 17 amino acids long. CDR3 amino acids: CASSFGGSGAMNTEAFF. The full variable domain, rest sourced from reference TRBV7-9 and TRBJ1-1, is DTGVSQNPRHKITKRGQNVTFRCDPISEHNRLYWYRQTLGQGPEFLTYFQNEAQLEKSRLLSDRFSAERPKGSFSTLEIQRTEQGDSAMYLCASSFGGSGAMNTEAFFGQGTRLTVV.

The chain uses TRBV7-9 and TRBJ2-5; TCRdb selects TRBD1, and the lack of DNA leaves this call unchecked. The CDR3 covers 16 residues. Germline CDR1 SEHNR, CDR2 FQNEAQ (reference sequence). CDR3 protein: CASSLGTVIYQETQYF.